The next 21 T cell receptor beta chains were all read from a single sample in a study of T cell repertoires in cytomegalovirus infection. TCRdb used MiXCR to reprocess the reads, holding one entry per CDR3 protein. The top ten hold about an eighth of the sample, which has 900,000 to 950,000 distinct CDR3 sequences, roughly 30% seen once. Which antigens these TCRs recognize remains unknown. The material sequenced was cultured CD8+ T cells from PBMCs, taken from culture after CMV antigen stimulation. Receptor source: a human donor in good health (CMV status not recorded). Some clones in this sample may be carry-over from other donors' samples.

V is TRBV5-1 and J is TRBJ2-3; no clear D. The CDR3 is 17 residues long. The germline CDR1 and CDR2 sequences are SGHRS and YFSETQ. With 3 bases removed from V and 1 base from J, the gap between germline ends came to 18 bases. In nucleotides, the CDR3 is TGCGCCAGCAGCTCTCCCTCGACTCGGGTCGGCACAGATACGCAGTATTTT. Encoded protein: CASSSPSTRVGTDTQYF.

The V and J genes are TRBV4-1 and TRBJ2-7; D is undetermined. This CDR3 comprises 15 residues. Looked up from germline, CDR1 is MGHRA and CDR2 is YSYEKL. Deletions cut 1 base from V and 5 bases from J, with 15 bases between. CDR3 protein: CASSQVLGSLHEQYF. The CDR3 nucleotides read TGCGCCAGCAGCCAAGTACTCGGGTCCCTTCACGAGCAGTACTTC.

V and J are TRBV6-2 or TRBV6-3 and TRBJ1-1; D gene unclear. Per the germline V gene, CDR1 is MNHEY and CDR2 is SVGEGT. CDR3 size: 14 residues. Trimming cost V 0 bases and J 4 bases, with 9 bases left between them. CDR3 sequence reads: CASSYSGVSTEAFF. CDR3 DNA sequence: TGTGCCAGCAGTTACTCTGGGGTCAGCACTGAAGCTTTCTTT.

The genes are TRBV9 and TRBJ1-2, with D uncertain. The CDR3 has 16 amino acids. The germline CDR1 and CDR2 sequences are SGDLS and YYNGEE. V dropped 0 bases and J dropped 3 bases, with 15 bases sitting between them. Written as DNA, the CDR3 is TGTGCCAGCAGCGTAGATAAGGCCAGCTTCCACTATGGCTACACCTTC. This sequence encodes CASSVDKASFHYGYTF.

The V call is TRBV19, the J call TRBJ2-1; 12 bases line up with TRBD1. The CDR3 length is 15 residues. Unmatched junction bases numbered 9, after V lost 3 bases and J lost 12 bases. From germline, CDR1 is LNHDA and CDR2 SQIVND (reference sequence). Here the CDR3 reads CASSMGQGAPYAQFF. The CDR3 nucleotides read TGTGCCAGTAGTATGGGACAGGGGGCGCCTTATGCGCAGTTCTTC. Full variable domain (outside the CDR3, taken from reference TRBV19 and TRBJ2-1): DGGITQSPKYLFRKEGQNVTLSCEQNLNHDAMYWYRQDPGQGLRLIYYSQIVNDFQKGDIAEGYSVSREKKESFPLTVTSAQKNPTAFYLCASSMGQGAPYAQFFGPGTRLTVL.

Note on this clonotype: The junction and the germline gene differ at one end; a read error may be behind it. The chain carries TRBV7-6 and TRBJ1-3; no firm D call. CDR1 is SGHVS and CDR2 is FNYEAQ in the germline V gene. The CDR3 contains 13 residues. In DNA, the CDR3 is TGTGCCAGCAGCTCGGAGGTTGGAAACACCGTATATTTT. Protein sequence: CASSSEVGNTVYF.

This chain's CDR3 is CASSLGGSWPQHF. The CDR3 DNA sequence: TGTGCCAGCAGCTTGGGCGGTTCTTGGCCCCAGCATTTT. The rearrangement links TRBV5-5 to TRBJ1-5, with D uncertain. Deletions cut 0 bases from V and 9 bases from J, with 10 bases between. This CDR3 is built from 13 residues. The germline V gene encodes CDR1 SGHKS and CDR2 YYEKEE (reference sequence). Complete variable domain (other parts from reference TRBV5-5 and TRBJ1-5): DAGVTQSPTHLIKTRGQQVTLRCSPISGHKSVSWYQQVLGQGPQFIFQYYEKEERGRGNFPDRFSARQFPNYSSELNVNALLLGDSALYLCASSLGGSWPQHFGDGTRLSIL.

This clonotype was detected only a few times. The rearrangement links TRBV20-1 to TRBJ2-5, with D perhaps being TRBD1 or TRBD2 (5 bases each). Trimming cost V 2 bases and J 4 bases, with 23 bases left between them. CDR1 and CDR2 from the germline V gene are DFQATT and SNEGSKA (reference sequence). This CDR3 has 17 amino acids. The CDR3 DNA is TGCAGTGCTAGAATCAGTTTCGAGGGGTTGGACTTAGAGACCCAGTACTTC. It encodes CSARISFEGLDLETQYF.

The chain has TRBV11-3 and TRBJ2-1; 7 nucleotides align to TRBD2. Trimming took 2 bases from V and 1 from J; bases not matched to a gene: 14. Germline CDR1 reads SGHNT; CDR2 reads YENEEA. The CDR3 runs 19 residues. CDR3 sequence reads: CASSLRGGTDLKSYNEQFF. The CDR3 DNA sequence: TGTGCCAGCAGCTTAAGGGGAGGGACGGATTTGAAGTCCTACAATGAGCAGTTCTTC.

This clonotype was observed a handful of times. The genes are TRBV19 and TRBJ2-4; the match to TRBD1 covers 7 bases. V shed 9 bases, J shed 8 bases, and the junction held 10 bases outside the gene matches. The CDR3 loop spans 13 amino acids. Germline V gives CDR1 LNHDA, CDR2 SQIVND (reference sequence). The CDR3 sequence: CASTGVWSDIQYF. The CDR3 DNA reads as TGTGCCAGCACAGGGGTATGGTCGGACATTCAGTACTTC.

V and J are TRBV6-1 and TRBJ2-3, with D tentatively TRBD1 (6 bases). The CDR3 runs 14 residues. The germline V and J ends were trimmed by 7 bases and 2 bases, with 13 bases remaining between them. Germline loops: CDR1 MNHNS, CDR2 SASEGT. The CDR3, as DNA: TGTGCCAGCAACCCCGGACAGAACACAGATACGCAGTATTTT. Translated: CASNPGQNTDTQYF.

CDR3 sequence: CASSRGGLSDDEQFF. CDR3 in DNA: TGTGCCAGCAGTCGCGGGGGCCTGTCGGACGATGAGCAGTTCTTC. V usage is TRBV7-4 and J usage is TRBJ2-1; perhaps TRBD2 as D (7 bases). Germline loops: CDR1 SGHVT, CDR2 SQSDAQ. Trimming stripped 6 bases from V and 8 bases from J, with 20 bases between. The CDR3 contains 15 residues.

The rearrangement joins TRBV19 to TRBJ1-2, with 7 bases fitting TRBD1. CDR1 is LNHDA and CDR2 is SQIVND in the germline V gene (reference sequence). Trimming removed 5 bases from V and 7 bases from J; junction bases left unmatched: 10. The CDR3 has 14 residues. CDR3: CASSSRGGLSGYTF. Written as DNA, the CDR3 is TGTGCCAGTAGTTCGAGAGGGGGCCTTTCTGGCTACACCTTC.

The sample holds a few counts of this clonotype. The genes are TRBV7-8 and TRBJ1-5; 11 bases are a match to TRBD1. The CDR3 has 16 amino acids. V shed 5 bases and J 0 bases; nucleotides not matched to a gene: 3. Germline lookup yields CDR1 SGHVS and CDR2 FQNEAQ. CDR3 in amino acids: CASSDGTGGSNQPQHF. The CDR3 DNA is TGTGCCAGCAGCGATGGGACAGGGGGTAGCAATCAGCCCCAGCATTTT.

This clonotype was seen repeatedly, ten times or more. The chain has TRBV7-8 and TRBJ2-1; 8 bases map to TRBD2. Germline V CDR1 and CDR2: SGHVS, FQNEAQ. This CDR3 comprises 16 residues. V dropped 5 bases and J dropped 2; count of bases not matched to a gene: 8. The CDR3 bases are TGTGCCAGCAGCCCCCGGGGGGGACGCGCCTACAATGAGCAGTTCTTC. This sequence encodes CASSPRGGRAYNEQFF.

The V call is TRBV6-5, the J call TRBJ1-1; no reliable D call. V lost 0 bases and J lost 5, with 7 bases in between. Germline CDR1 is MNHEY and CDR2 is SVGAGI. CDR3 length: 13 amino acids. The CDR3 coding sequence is TGTGCCAGCAGTTACTCCGACCTTACTGAAGCTTTCTTT. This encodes CASSYSDLTEAFF.

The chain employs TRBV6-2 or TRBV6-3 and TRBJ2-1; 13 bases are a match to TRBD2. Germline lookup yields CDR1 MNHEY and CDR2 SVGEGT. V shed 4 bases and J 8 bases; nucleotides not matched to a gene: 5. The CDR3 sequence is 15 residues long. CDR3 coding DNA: TGTGCCAGCAGTTCACTAGCGGGGGGGCCCCATGAGCAGTTCTTC. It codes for CASSSLAGGPHEQFF.

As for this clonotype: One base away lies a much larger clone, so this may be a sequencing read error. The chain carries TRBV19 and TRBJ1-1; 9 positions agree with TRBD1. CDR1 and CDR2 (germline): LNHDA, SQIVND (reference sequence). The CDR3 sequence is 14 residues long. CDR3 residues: CVSSSRDRAREAFF. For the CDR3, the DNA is TGTGTCAGTAGTTCGAGGGACAGGGCCAGGGAAGCTTTCTTT. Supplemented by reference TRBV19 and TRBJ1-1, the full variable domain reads DGGITQSPKYLFRKEGQNVTLSCEQNLNHDAMYWYRQDPGQGLRLIYYSQIVNDFQKGDIAEGYSVSREKKESFPLTVTSAQKNPTAFYLCVSSSRDRAREAFFGQGTRLTVV.

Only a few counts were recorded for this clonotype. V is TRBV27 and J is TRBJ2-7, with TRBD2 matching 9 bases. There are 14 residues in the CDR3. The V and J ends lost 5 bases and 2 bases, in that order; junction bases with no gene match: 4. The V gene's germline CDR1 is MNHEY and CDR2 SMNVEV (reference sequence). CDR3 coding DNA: TGTGCCAGCAGTCCCGGACTAGCGACCTACGAGCAGTACTTC. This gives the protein CASSPGLATYEQYF.

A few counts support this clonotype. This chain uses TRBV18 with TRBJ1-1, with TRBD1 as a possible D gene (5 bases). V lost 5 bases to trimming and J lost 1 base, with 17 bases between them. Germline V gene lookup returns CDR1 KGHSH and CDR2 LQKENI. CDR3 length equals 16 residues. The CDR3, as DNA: TGTGCCAGCTCAATAAACTCGGGACTCGGGAACACTGAAGCTTTCTTT. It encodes CASSINSGLGNTEAFF.

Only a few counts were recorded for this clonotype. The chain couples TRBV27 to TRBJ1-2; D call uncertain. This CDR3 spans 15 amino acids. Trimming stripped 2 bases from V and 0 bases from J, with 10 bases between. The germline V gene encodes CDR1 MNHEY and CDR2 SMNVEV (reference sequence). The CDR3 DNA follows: TGTGCCAGCAGTTTACGCCAAGTAGCTAACTATGGCTACACCTTC. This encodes CASSLRQVANYGYTF.